There are many counts of the clone carrying this T cell receptor (beta chain). The sample belongs to a study of CD8+CD57+ T cells in acquired aplastic anemia. CDR3 length: 14 amino acids. Germline CDR1 and CDR2: LNHDA and SQIVND (reference sequence). V gave up 7 bases and J gave up 4 bases, with 16 bases separating them. Patients sequenced had flow cytometry evidence of CD8+CD57+ cell expansion. Using genomic DNA as the template, TCR beta VDJ and CDR3 profiling was carried out. TCRdb passed the reads through MiXCR, listing each CDR3 protein once. The repertoire has around 200,000 distinct CDR3 sequences, nearly 50% of them found once; the top ten carry about 9.7%.

The specimen was sorted CD4+, CD8+, or CD8+CD57+ T cells (not recorded which) from PBMCs. This clonotype originated in a human donor with aplastic anemia. The V and J genes are TRBV19 and TRBJ1-2; D may be TRBD1 (5 bases). In DNA, the CDR3 is TGTGCCAGTACCCTATATCCTAGGGGCTATGGCTACACCTTC. Its protein product is CASTLYPRGYGYTF.